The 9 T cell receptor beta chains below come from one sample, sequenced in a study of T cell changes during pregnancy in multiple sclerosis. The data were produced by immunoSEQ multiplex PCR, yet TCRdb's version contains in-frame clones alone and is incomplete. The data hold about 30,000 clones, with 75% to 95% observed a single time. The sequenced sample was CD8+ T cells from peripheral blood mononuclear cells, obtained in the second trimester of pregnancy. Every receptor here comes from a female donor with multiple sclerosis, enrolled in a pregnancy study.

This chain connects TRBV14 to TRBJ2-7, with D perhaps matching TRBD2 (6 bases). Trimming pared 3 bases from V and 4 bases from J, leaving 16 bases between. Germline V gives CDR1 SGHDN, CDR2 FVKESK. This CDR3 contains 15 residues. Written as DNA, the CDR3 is TGTGCCAGCAGCCAGGGACTGGGGGGAGGATACGAGCAGTACTTC. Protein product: CASSQGLGGGYEQYF.

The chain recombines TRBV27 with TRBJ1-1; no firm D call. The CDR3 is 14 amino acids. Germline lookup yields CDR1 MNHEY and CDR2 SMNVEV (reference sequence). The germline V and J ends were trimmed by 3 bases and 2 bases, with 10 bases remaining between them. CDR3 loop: CASSFGVANTEAFF. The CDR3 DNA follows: TGTGCCAGCAGTTTCGGGGTCGCCAACACTGAAGCTTTCTTT.

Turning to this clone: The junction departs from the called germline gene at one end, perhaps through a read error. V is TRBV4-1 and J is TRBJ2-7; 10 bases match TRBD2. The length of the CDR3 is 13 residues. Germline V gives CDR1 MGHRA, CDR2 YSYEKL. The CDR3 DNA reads TGCGCCAGCGGCCATATAGCGGGAGGCGAGCAGTACTTC. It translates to CASGHIAGGEQYF.

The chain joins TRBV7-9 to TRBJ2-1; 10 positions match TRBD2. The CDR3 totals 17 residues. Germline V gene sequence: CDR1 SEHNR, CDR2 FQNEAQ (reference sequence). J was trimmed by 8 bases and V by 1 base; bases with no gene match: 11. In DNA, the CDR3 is TGTGCCAGCAGCTTAGGGCATGTTGCCCTAGCGGGAGATGAGCAGTTCTTC. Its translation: CASSLGHVALAGDEQFF.

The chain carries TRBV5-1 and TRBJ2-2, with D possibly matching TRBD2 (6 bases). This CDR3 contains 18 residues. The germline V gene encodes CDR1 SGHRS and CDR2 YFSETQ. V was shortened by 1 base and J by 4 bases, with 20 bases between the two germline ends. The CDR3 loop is CASSLRGDGGFGTGELFF. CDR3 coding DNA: TGCGCCAGCAGCTTGCGTGGGGACGGAGGGTTTGGCACCGGGGAGCTGTTTTTT.

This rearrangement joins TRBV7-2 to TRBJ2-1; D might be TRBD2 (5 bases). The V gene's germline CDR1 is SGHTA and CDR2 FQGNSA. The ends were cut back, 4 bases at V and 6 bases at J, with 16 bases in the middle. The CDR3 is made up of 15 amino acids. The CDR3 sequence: CASSSDANRGNEQFF. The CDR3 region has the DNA TGTGCCAGCAGCTCCGACGCAAACCGGGGCAATGAGCAGTTCTTC.

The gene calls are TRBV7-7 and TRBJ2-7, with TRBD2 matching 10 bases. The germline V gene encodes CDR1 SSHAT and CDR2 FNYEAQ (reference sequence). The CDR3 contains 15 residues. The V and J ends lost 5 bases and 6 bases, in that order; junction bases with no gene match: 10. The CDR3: CASSALLAGASEQYF. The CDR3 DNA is TGTGCCAGCAGCGCATTGCTAGCGGGAGCGTCCGAGCAGTACTTC.

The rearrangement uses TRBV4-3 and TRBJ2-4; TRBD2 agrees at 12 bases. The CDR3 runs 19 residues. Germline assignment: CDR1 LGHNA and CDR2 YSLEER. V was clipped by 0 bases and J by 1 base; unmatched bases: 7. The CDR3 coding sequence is TGCGCCAGCAGCCAAGATGGAACTAGCGGGAGGCGGGCCAAAAACATTCAGTACTTC. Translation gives CASSQDGTSGRRAKNIQYF.

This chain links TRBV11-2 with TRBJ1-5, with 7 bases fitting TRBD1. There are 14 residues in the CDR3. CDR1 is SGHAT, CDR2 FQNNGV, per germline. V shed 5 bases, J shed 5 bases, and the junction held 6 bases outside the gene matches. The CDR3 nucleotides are TGTGCCAGCAGCCTCCGGGACAGCGATCAGCCCCAGCATTTT. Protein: CASSLRDSDQPQHF. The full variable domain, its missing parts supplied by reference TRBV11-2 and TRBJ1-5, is EAGVAQSPRYKIIEKRQSVAFWCNPISGHATLYWYQQILGQGPKLLIQFQNNGVVDDSQLPKDRFSAERLKGVDSTLKIQPAKLEDSAVYLCASSLRDSDQPQHFGDGTRLSIL.